A single sample gave rise to the 15 T cell receptor beta chains below, sequenced in a study of CD8+ T cells in alopecia areata. Extraction and reverse transcription of RNA yielded cDNA as the sequencing template. Assay used: immunoSEQ multiplex PCR; TCRdb lists only in-frame clones, some missing. Of 100,000 to 150,000 clones listed, 45% to 50% are singletons. The material sequenced was NKG2D-low CD8+ T cells sorted from blood. The receptors shown here come from a human donor with alopecia areata.

This clone was picked up a small number of times. The CDR3 loop reads CSVDSVGVYNEQFF. CDR3 sequence (DNA): TGCAGCGTAGACTCGGTAGGGGTGTACAATGAGCAGTTCTTC. The rearrangement uses TRBV29-1 and TRBJ2-1; D might be TRBD1 (5 bases). V lost 6 bases and J 4 bases, leaving 16 bases between the germline ends. The germline V gene has CDR1 SQVTM and CDR2 ANQGSEA. The CDR3 is 14 amino acids.

The chain joins TRBV29-1 to TRBJ2-1; D might be TRBD1 (6 bases). Trimming removed 5 bases from V and 3 bases from J, with 14 bases in between. Germline V gives CDR1 SQVTM, CDR2 ANQGSEA. The CDR3 spans 14 residues. The CDR3 nucleotides read TGCAGCGTTCCACCCCGGGACAACTACAATGAGCAGTTCTTC. Translating it yields CSVPPRDNYNEQFF.

This clone was seen a handful of times. The chain uses TRBV29-1 and TRBJ2-5; possible D gene TRBD2, 5 bases. From germline, CDR1 is SQVTM and CDR2 ANQGSEA. V was shortened by 6 bases and J by 4 bases, with 15 bases between the two germline ends. This CDR3 has 13 amino acids. The CDR3 nucleotides read TGCAGCGTCGGACTTATAAACCCAGAGACCCAGTACTTC. Amino acids: CSVGLINPETQYF.

This chain uses TRBV14 with TRBJ2-1, with 10 nucleotides matching TRBD1. Germline V CDR1 and CDR2: SGHDN, FVKESK. Trimming cost V 3 bases and J 4 bases; bases outside gene matches: 9. The CDR3 loop spans 17 amino acids. CDR3 nucleotides: TGTGCCAGCAGCCATCCTGTACCGGGACAGGGGTACAATGAGCAGTTCTTC. Its protein product is CASSHPVPGQGYNEQFF.

The rearrangement links TRBV29-1 to TRBJ2-7; tentatively, D is TRBD2 (5 bases). Trimming removed 7 bases from V and 5 bases from J, with 18 bases in between. Germline values: CDR1 SQVTM, CDR2 ANQGSEA. The CDR3 runs to 13 residues. CDR3 bases: TGCAGCGGTAGTGAGGCGGCGCGGGACGAGCAGTACTTC. Translated, it gives CSGSEAARDEQYF.

V is TRBV27 and J is TRBJ1-2; possibly TRBD1 for D (5 bases). The CDR3 totals 12 residues. V was trimmed by 10 bases and J by 7 bases, leaving 16 bases between them. Germline V CDR1 and CDR2: MNHEY, SMNVEV (reference sequence). This CDR3 is CATRDGGFGYTF. In DNA, the CDR3 is TGTGCCACCAGAGATGGGGGTTTTGGCTACACCTTC.

In this sample, this clone turned up a few times. The CDR3 loop reads CASSQDWNQGSPLHF. The CDR3 nucleotides are TGTGCCAGCAGCCAAGATTGGAATCAGGGTTCACCCCTCCACTTT. The genes are TRBV14 and TRBJ1-6; maybe TRBD1 (5 bases). V gave up 0 bases and J gave up 9 bases, with 12 bases separating them. The CDR3 runs to 15 residues. Germline-derived CDR1 and CDR2 are SGHDN and FVKESK.

This clone was counted only a few times. The chain uses TRBV29-1 and TRBJ2-5; unclear D gene. Germline V CDR1 and CDR2: SQVTM, ANQGSEA. The V end was cut by 4 bases, the J end by 5 bases, with 14 bases between. The CDR3 covers 13 residues. CDR3 DNA sequence: TGCAGCGTTGTGGGCCCCGATGGCGAGACCCAGTACTTC. Its translation is CSVVGPDGETQYF.

The gene calls are TRBV7-9 and TRBJ2-5; D may be TRBD1 or TRBD2 (5 bases each). This CDR3 comprises 16 residues. The germline gives CDR1 SEHNR, CDR2 FQNEAQ (reference sequence). Trimming took 5 bases from V and 1 from J, leaving 17 bases between them. CDR3: CASSEPGDGPQETQYF. In DNA, the CDR3 is TGTGCCAGCAGCGAGCCTGGGGACGGACCCCAAGAGACCCAGTACTTC.

The chain joins TRBV9 to TRBJ1-5; 7 nucleotides align to TRBD1. Trimming took 3 bases from V and 2 from J; bases not matched to a gene: 2. This CDR3 contains 14 residues. Looked up from germline, CDR1 is SGDLS and CDR2 is YYNGEE. The CDR3 reads CASSATGGNQPQHF. The CDR3 DNA follows: TGTGCCAGCAGCGCCACAGGGGGCAATCAGCCCCAGCATTTT.

The genes are TRBV6-5 and TRBJ2-5; D tentatively fits TRBD1 or TRBD2 (6 bases each). Trimming took off 4 bases at V and 0 bases at J, with 15 bases between the two ends. The CDR3 totals 16 residues. Germline CDR1 MNHEY, CDR2 SVGAGI. CDR3 DNA: TGTGCCAGCAGTTTAGGACTGGGGGGCGACCAAGAGACCCAGTACTTC. This sequence encodes CASSLGLGGDQETQYF.

The chain joins TRBV2 to TRBJ2-3, with 8 bases matching TRBD2. Trimming removed 5 bases from V and 3 bases from J; junction bases left unmatched: 7. The CDR3 spans 15 residues. Looked up from germline, CDR1 is SNHLY and CDR2 is FYNNEI. The DNA of the CDR3 is TGTGCCAGCAGTACCCTTAGCGGGGAGACAGATACGCAGTATTTT. This sequence encodes CASSTLSGETDTQYF.

This clone was detected only a few times. The rearrangement links TRBV5-1 to TRBJ2-5; D gene ambiguous. CDR1 SGHRS and CDR2 YFSETQ come from the germline V gene. This CDR3 has 12 amino acids. V was pared by 4 bases and J by 5 bases, with 9 bases between. CDR3 amino acids: CASSPSKETQYF. The CDR3 nucleotides are TGCGCCAGCAGCCCCAGCAAGGAGACCCAGTACTTC.

This chain's CDR3 is CASSLLTGDGETQYF. The CDR3 DNA reads as TGTGCCAGCAGTTTACTCACCGGGGACGGGGAGACCCAGTACTTC. The V call is TRBV27, the J call TRBJ2-5, with D tentatively TRBD1 or TRBD2 (5 bases each). The CDR3 is 15 residues long. The germline CDR1 and CDR2 sequences are MNHEY and SMNVEV (reference sequence). Trimming removed 2 bases from V and 5 bases from J, with 15 bases in between.

J is TRBJ2-7 and V is TRBV30, with a weak D call TRBD1 (6 bases). V was trimmed by 0 bases and J by 2 bases, leaving 11 bases between them. The length of the CDR3 is 14 residues. The germline V gene encodes CDR1 GTSNPN and CDR2 SVGIG (reference sequence). This CDR3 is CAWSVATGPYEQYF. The CDR3 coding sequence is TGTGCCTGGAGTGTAGCGACAGGTCCCTACGAGCAGTACTTC.